Listed below are T cell receptor beta chains from one sample, sequenced in a study of shared clonotypes between healthy human individuals. Profiling relied on immunoSEQ multiplex PCR, and the TCRdb table lists in-frame clones only, not all of them. The sample holds millions of clones, roughly 96% seen once. Material for sequencing was naive CD4+ T cells sorted from blood. All receptors come from a young man in good health. Both conserved end residues are part of each CDR3. The D gene is left open where the match is weak. Not all rows give a size; the values are once, few, many and, for expanded clones, a class.

CDR3 DNA | CDR3 protein | J gene | V gene | clone size | D gene
TGTGCCAGCAGCTTAGAAGGGACAGCCGACAATGAGCAGTTCTTC | CASSLEGTADNEQFF | TRBJ2-1 | TRBV7-8 | . | TRBD1
TGTGCCAGCAGTTCGGCGGCTTATGGCTACACCTTC | CASSSAAYGYTF | TRBJ1-2 | TRBV28 | . | .
TGTGCCAGCTCACCGGGGGCAGGGGGCGATAATTCACCCCTCCACTTT | CASSPGAGGDNSPLHF | TRBJ1-6 | TRBV18 | . | TRBD1
TGTGCCAGCAGCTTAGTCCATCACGAGACAGAGACCCAGTACTTC | CASSLVHHETETQYF | TRBJ2-5 | TRBV11-2 | . | .
TGCGCCAGCAGCTTGGGACTAGCGGGGGGGCCCGAGACCCAGTACTTC | CASSLGLAGGPETQYF | TRBJ2-5 | TRBV5-1 | . | TRBD2
TGCGCCAGCAGCCAAGATCGAACTTCTCCGAGCTACGAGCAGTACTTC | CASSQDRTSPSYEQYF | TRBJ2-7 | TRBV4-1 | . | .
TGCGCCAGCCGGGACAGCTATAATTCACCCCTCCACTTT | CASRDSYNSPLHF | TRBJ1-6 | TRBV10-1 | . | TRBD1
TGTACCAGTATGGGACAGGCGGAAAACGAGCAGTACTTC | CTSMGQAENEQYF | TRBJ2-7 | TRBV19 | . | TRBD1
TGTGCCAGCAGGGACGGACAGGGGGCGGGTAATGAAAAACTGTTTTTT | CASRDGQGAGNEKLFF | TRBJ1-4 | TRBV6-6 | . | TRBD1
TGTGCCTGGAGTGTACTCATCCCAGATACGCAGTATTTT | CAWSVLIPDTQYF | TRBJ2-3 | TRBV30 | . | .
TGCGCCAGCAGCCCCGGGACAGGGAGAGCCGAGCAGTACTTC | CASSPGTGRAEQYF | TRBJ2-7 | TRBV4-1 | . | TRBD1
TGTGCCTGGAGTGTATCCAGGGCTAGCTATGGCTACACCTTC | CAWSVSRASYGYTF | TRBJ1-2 | TRBV30 | . | .
TGTGCCAGCAGGGGAGACAGCTCTGGAGAAAAACTGTTTTTT | CASRGDSSGEKLFF | TRBJ1-4 | TRBV25-1 | once | .
TGCGCCAGCAGCCAAGACCCTCCTAGGTCCTCTGGAAACACCATATATTTT | CASSQDPPRSSGNTIYF | TRBJ1-3 | TRBV4-3 | . | .
TGCGCCAGCACCACTCACGGCCAGGCCTACCAAGAGACCCAGTACTTC | CASTTHGQAYQETQYF | TRBJ2-5 | TRBV5-1 | . | .
TGTGCCTGGAGCCTCGGACAGGGGGGGATTTCACCCCTCCACTTT | CAWSLGQGGISPLHF | TRBJ1-6 | TRBV30 | . | TRBD1
TGTGCCAGCAGCTTAGCGCAGGGCACGACCTACGAGCAGTACTTC | CASSLAQGTTYEQYF | TRBJ2-7 | TRBV7-9 | . | .
TGTGCCATCAGTGAGTCGACAGGAGATACGCAGTATTTT | CAISESTGDTQYF | TRBJ2-3 | TRBV10-3 | . | .
TGTGCCAGCAGCCTCGGGAGGGCCGGGGAGCTGTTTTTT | CASSLGRAGELFF | TRBJ2-2 | TRBV11-2 | once | TRBD2
TGTGCCAGCAGCGGGGACACGCCGCTTGGGGATACGCAGTATTTT | CASSGDTPLGDTQYF | TRBJ2-3 | TRBV2 | . | .
TGCGCCAGAGGCGAGACGACGGACGCGGGGCAGGACAATGAGCAGTTCTTC | CARGETTDAGQDNEQFF | TRBJ2-1 | TRBV10-1 | few | .
TGCGCCAGCAGCCCCGGCACAGGGGTGTATGGCTACACCTTC | CASSPGTGVYGYTF | TRBJ1-2 | TRBV5-1 | . | TRBD1
TGTGCCAGCAGTGACTGGCAGGGGAACTATGGCTACACCTTC | CASSDWQGNYGYTF | TRBJ1-2 | TRBV2 | . | .
TGTGCCAGCACACGGGGGGGTTCCAGCTCCTATAATTCACCCCTCCACTTT | CASTRGGSSSYNSPLHF | TRBJ1-6 | TRBV27 | once | .